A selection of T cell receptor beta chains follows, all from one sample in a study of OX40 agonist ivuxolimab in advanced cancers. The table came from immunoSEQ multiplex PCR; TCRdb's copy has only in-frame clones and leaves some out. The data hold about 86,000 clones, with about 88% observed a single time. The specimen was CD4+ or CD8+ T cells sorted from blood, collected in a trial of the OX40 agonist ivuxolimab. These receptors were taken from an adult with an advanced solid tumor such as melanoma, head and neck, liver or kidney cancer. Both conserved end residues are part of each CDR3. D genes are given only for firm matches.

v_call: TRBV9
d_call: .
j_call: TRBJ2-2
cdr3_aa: CASSEVGSLNTGELFF
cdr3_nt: TGTGCCAGCAGCGAAGTCGGTAGCTTAAACACCGGGGAGCTGTTTTTT

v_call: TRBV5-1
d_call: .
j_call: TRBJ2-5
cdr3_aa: CASRPDPARETQYF
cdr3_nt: TGCGCCAGCAGGCCCGACCCAGCGAGAGAGACCCAGTACTTC

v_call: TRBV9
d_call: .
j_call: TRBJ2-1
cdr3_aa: CASSVARGTRGVDEQFF
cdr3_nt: TGTGCCAGCAGCGTAGCCCGCGGGACCCGCGGGGTCGATGAGCAGTTCTTC

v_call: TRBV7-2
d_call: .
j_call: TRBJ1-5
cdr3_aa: CASSLVQGNQPQHF
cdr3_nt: TGTGCCAGCAGCTTAGTACAGGGCAATCAGCCCCAGCATTTT

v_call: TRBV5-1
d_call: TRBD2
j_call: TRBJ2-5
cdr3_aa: CASSLASSGGATETQYF
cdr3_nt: TGCGCCAGCAGCTTGGCGTCTAGCGGGGGGGCCACAGAGACCCAGTACTTC

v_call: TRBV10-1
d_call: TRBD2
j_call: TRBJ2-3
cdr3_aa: CASSESAGDSTDTQYF
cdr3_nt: TGCGCCAGCAGTGAGTCGGCGGGGGACAGCACAGATACGCAGTATTTT

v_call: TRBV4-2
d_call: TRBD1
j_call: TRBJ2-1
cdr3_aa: CASSQVGTGAPLGAYNEQFF
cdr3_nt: TGTGCCAGCAGCCAAGTGGGGACAGGGGCTCCTTTGGGTGCGTACAATGAGCAGTTCTTC

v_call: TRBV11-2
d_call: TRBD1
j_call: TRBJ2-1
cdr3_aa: CASSGGQGGFF
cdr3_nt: TGTGCCAGCAGCGGGGGACAGGGCGGGTTCTTC

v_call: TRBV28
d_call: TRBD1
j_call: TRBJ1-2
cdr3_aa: CASRYAGQDPGGGGYTF
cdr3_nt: TGTGCCAGCAGGTACGCGGGACAGGACCCTGGGGGCGGTGGCTACACCTTC

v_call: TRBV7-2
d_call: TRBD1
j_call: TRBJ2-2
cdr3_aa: CASSPGQGDTGELFF
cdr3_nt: TGTGCCAGCAGCCCAGGACAGGGGGACACCGGGGAGCTGTTTTTT

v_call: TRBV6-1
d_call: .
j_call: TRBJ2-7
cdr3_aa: CASSLSRDSKQYF
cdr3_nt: TGTGCCAGCAGCCTGTCCCGGGACTCTAAACAGTACTTC